This T cell receptor (beta chain) was sequenced in a study of PD-1 blockade in classical Hodgkin lymphoma. The table came from immunoSEQ multiplex PCR; TCRdb's copy has only in-frame clones and leaves some out. The top ten hold around 8.5% of the sample, which has under 95,000 clones, just over 90% seen once. Note on this clone: Its antigen is not known.

Every patient experienced relapse after autologous stem cell transplantation, and brentuximab vedotin exposure varied. Patients showed best responses of complete response, partial response or progressive disease. General study points: When nivolumab was started under 1 year after ASCT, patients were excluded. Reported baseline diversity: healthy donors highest, relapsed/refractory patients lowest. Whoever responded completely had baseline diversity much like that seen in newly diagnosed patients.

The germline CDR1 and CDR2 sequences are SGHDT and YYEEEE. The germline V and J ends were trimmed by 0 bases and 7 bases, with 13 bases remaining between them. The CDR3 covers 15 residues. The sequence came from a human donor with classical Hodgkin lymphoma. The material was peripheral blood mononuclear cells (PBMCs), obtained at baseline. The genes are TRBV5-6 and TRBJ2-2; the D gene is possibly TRBD2 (7 bases). The CDR3 coding sequence is TGTGCCAGCAGCTTGGATCGGGGGGCTGACGGGGAGCTGTTTTTT. Its translation: CASSLDRGADGELFF.